A selection of T cell receptor beta chains follows, all from one sample in a study of CD8 T cells in Susac syndrome. TCRdb reprocessed the immunoSEQ multiplex PCR reads with MiXCR, giving one entry per CDR3 protein. Altogether about 300,000 distinct CDR3 sequences are present, about 82% being singletons, with the ten largest covering approximately 0.2%. Sequenced material: CD8+ T cells from PBMCs. These receptors all come from a human donor with multiple sclerosis. The CDR3 runs from the conserved cysteine through the conserved F or W. A D gene is named only where the DNA matches it firmly. Clone sizes are given selectively: once, few, many, or a class where the clone is expanded.

abundance,j_gene,d_gene,v_gene,CDR3aa,CDR3nt
.,TRBJ2-2,TRBD2,TRBV20-1,CSARDRLAGGAGELFF,TGCAGTGCTAGAGATCGGCTAGCGGGAGGGGCCGGGGAGCTGTTTTTT
once,TRBJ2-7,.,TRBV7-9,CASSPLLRVYEQYF,TGTGCCAGCAGCCCCCTCCTAAGGGTCTACGAGCAGTACTTC
.,TRBJ2-2,TRBD2,TRBV5-4,CASSSGLAGLAGELFF,TGTGCCAGCAGCTCCGGACTAGCGGGATTGGCCGGGGAGCTGTTTTTT
.,TRBJ2-7,TRBD1,TRBV28,CASTLSGTALEQYF,TGTGCCAGCACCCTATCTGGGACAGCCTTGGAGCAGTACTTC
.,TRBJ2-1,.,TRBV11-2,CASSLGKGTLGNEQFF,TGTGCCAGCAGCTTAGGTAAAGGGACACTAGGAAATGAGCAGTTCTTC
.,TRBJ1-1,.,TRBV19,CASSIGIYGGQNTEAFF,TGTGCCAGTAGTATAGGTATTTACGGCGGACAGAACACTGAAGCTTTCTTT
.,TRBJ1-1,.,TRBV9,CASRASLNTEAFF,TGTGCCAGCAGAGCGTCCTTGAACACTGAAGCTTTCTTT
once,TRBJ2-1,.,TRBV9,CASSPPTRVDEQFF,TGTGCCAGCAGCCCTCCGACTAGAGTGGATGAGCAGTTCTTC
.,TRBJ1-3,.,TRBV7-9,CASSLLQVASGNTIYF,TGTGCCAGCAGCCTATTACAGGTTGCCTCTGGAAACACCATATATTTT
.,TRBJ1-6,.,TRBV28,CASSLWRVYNSPLHF,TGTGCCAGCAGTTTGTGGAGGGTCTATAATTCACCCCTCCACTTT
.,TRBJ1-1,.,TRBV4-1,CASSQDLEPMNTEAFF,TGCGCCAGCAGCCAAGATTTAGAACCCATGAACACTGAAGCTTTCTTT
.,TRBJ2-7,.,TRBV6-1,CASSEVQGGYEQYF,TGTGCCAGCAGTGAGGTACAGGGCGGTTACGAGCAGTACTTC
.,TRBJ2-7,.,TRBV3-1,CASSLELQNYEQYF,TGTGCCAGCAGCCTCGAGTTGCAGAACTACGAGCAGTACTTC
.,TRBJ2-2,TRBD1,TRBV6-2/TRBV6-3,CASRNTFDRATGELFF,TGTGCCAGCAGAAATACTTTCGACAGGGCCACCGGGGAGCTGTTTTTT
.,TRBJ2-4,TRBD2,TRBV4-3,CASSQDGLAGDTYAKNIQYF,TGCGCCAGCAGCCAAGATGGACTAGCGGGAGATACGTATGCCAAAAACATTCAGTACTTC
once,TRBJ2-7,.,TRBV27,CASSLSSGDTSYEQYF,TGTGCCAGCAGTTTATCTTCCGGGGATACCTCCTACGAGCAGTACTTC
.,TRBJ2-7,TRBD1,TRBV28,CASRHPGQGAYEQYF,TGTGCCAGCAGACACCCGGGACAGGGGGCTTACGAGCAGTACTTC
.,TRBJ1-1,TRBD1,TRBV10-3,CAISESRTGSTEAFF,TGTGCCATCAGTGAGTCTCGGACAGGGAGCACTGAAGCTTTCTTT
.,TRBJ1-1,.,TRBV9,CASSGIDRNTEAFF,TGTGCCAGCAGCGGAATTGACAGGAACACTGAAGCTTTCTTT
.,TRBJ1-3,.,TRBV7-9,CASSLLSASGNTIYF,TGTGCCAGCAGCTTATTGTCGGCCTCTGGAAACACCATATATTTT
.,TRBJ2-1,TRBD2,TRBV4-3,CASSQEGAGGPKNEQFF,TGCGCCAGCAGCCAAGAAGGGGCGGGAGGGCCGAAGAATGAGCAGTTCTTC
.,TRBJ1-5,.,TRBV27,CASSPRIWQGGGGNQPQHF,TGTGCCAGCAGTCCCCGAATTTGGCAGGGCGGTGGTGGCAATCAGCCCCAGCATTTT
few,TRBJ1-2,TRBD1,TRBV9,CASSEGGAGTGNGYTF,TGTGCCAGCAGCGAAGGAGGAGCCGGGACAGGGAATGGCTACACCTTC
.,TRBJ2-7,.,TRBV25-1,CASSGSGRGDDEQYF,TGTGCCAGCAGTGGATCTGGCAGGGGCGATGACGAGCAGTACTTC
.,TRBJ2-7,.,TRBV6-1,CASSPIGVSYEQYF,TGTGCCAGCAGTCCAATCGGAGTCTCCTACGAGCAGTACTTC
.,TRBJ2-2,.,TRBV20-1,CSARVRYTGELFF,TGCAGTGCTAGAGTCCGCTACACCGGGGAGCTGTTTTTT
.,TRBJ2-7,.,TRBV20-1,CSAREADGSSWYYEQYF,TGCAGTGCTAGGGAGGCTGACGGGAGTAGCTGGTACTACGAGCAGTACTTC
.,TRBJ2-4,TRBD2,TRBV6-1,CASSDFTGTSEAKNIQYF,TGTGCCAGCAGTGATTTTACCGGGACTAGCGAAGCCAAAAACATTCAGTACTTC
.,TRBJ2-2,TRBD1,TRBV6-5,CASSYEPGQGGGTGELFF,TGTGCCAGCAGCTATGAACCGGGACAGGGGGGTGGCACCGGGGAGCTGTTTTTT
.,TRBJ1-5,TRBD1,TRBV6-2/TRBV6-3,CASSYAQGAGDQPQHF,TGTGCCAGCAGTTACGCCCAGGGGGCAGGTGATCAGCCCCAGCATTTT
.,TRBJ2-5,.,TRBV7-9,CASSFRQKETQYF,TGTGCCAGCAGCTTCAGACAGAAAGAGACCCAGTACTTC
.,TRBJ1-1,.,TRBV7-6,CASSLDGAPRNTEAFF,TGTGCCAGCAGCTTAGATGGGGCGCCGCGGAACACTGAAGCTTTCTTT
.,TRBJ1-1,TRBD1,TRBV6-5,CASKIKEGAPTEAFF,TGTGCCAGCAAGATTAAGGAGGGGGCGCCCACTGAAGCTTTCTTT
.,TRBJ2-7,.,TRBV20-1,CSALLETGYEQYF,TGCAGTGCTCTCCTAGAGACAGGATACGAGCAGTACTTC
.,TRBJ1-3,.,TRBV14,CASSSFVAGNTIYF,TGTGCCAGCAGCTCATTCGTCGCTGGAAACACCATATATTTT
.,TRBJ2-1,.,TRBV7-2,CASSLVVGIYNEQFF,TGTGCCAGCAGTTTAGTTGTGGGGATCTACAATGAGCAGTTCTTC
once,TRBJ2-3,.,TRBV28,CASSTHRWRTQYF,TGTGCCAGCAGCACCCACCGTTGGAGGACGCAGTATTTT
.,TRBJ1-1,.,TRBV29-1,CSGNVGTEAFF,TGCAGCGGAAACGTTGGGACTGAAGCTTTCTTT
.,TRBJ2-1,.,TRBV7-7,CASSGGDYNEQFF,TGTGCTAGCAGCGGAGGTGATTACAATGAGCAGTTCTTC
.,TRBJ2-1,.,TRBV27,CASSLKRNEQFF,TGTGCCAGCAGTTTGAAGCGGAATGAGCAGTTCTTC
.,TRBJ1-2,TRBD1,TRBV2,CASSPTGGVFGYTF,TGTGCCAGCAGTCCCACAGGGGGCGTCTTTGGCTACACCTTC
.,TRBJ2-3,TRBD2,TRBV28,CASRLQREWSDTQYF,TGTGCCAGCAGACTTCAGCGGGAGTGGTCAGATACGCAGTATTTT
.,TRBJ2-7,.,TRBV5-6,CASSWTTGSYEQYF,TGCGCCAGCAGCTGGACGACAGGATCCTACGAGCAGTACTTC
.,TRBJ2-1,TRBD1,TRBV7-9,CASGQGAGNEQFF,TGTGCCAGCGGACAGGGGGCCGGCAATGAGCAGTTCTTC
once,TRBJ1-1,.,TRBV28,CASSLETEAFF,TGTGCCAGCAGTTTAGAAACTGAAGCTTTCTTT
.,TRBJ2-7,TRBD2,TRBV20-1,CSARGVAGGSYEQYF,TGCAGTGCTAGGGGAGTGGCGGGAGGCTCCTACGAGCAGTACTTC
once,TRBJ2-7,.,TRBV20-1,CSAPPENFYEQYF,TGCAGTGCCCCCCCGGAAAATTTTTACGAGCAGTACTTC
.,TRBJ1-2,TRBD1,TRBV9,CASSGDRGTANYGYTF,TGTGCCAGCAGCGGGGATCGGGGGACAGCAAACTATGGCTACACCTTC
.,TRBJ1-1,.,TRBV19,CASSAVTGFGTEAFF,TGTGCCAGTAGTGCGGTAACAGGTTTTGGCACTGAAGCTTTCTTT
.,TRBJ1-4,.,TRBV6-1,CASSDPWKGANEKLFF,TGTGCCAGCAGTGACCCTTGGAAGGGTGCGAATGAAAAACTGTTTTTT